This T cell receptor beta chain is from a study of blood T cell repertoires in COVID-19. How the authors handled the data: Nucleated cell number was recorded as an estimate derived from reference gene primer amplification. Repertoires were generated with immunoSEQ multiplex PCR, while TCRdb's copy carries only in-frame clones and drops some. Clonal size and the V and J genes are those of that table, whereas D and trimming came from the DNA. The sample holds fewer than 300,000 clones, approximately 83% seen once. Participant ages covered 18 to 89 years across about two dozen US areas. Cohort 3 donors counted as recovered after two negative PCRs, clearance, or resolved symptoms. The trim removed 3 bases at V and 3 bases at J, leaving 5 bases unmatched. CDR1 is SGHRS, CDR2 YFSETQ, per germline. The CDR3 extends over 15 amino acids.

The chain couples TRBV5-1 to TRBJ2-5; the match to TRBD2 covers 10 bases. The TCR sequence derives from a woman aged 25 to 45 who had recovered from COVID-19. The sample was PBMCs or T cells enriched from blood (not recorded which). DNA of the CDR3: TGCGCCAGCAGCTCGGGTGGGACTAGCGAAGAGACCCAGTACTTC. Translated, it gives CASSSGGTSEETQYF.